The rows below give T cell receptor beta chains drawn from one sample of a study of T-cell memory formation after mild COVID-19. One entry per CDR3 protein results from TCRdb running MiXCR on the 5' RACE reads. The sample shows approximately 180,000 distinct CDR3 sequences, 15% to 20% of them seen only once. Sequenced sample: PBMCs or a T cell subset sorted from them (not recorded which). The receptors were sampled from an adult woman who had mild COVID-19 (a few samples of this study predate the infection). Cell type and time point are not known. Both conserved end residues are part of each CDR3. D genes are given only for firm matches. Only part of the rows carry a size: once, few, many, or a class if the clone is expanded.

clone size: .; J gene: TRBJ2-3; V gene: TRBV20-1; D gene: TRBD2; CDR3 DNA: TGCAGTGCTAGTAGGCTAGCGGGGGGACGCACAGATACGCAGTATTTT; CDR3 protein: CSASRLAGGRTDTQYF
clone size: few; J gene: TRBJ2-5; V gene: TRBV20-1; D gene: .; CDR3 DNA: TGCAGTGCTAGAGGACAACAGGACAAGACAAGGGAGACCCAGTACTTC; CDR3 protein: CSARGQQDKTRETQYF
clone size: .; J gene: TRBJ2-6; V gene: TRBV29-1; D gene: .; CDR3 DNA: TGCAGCGTTGGTTTAGGGATAACTGGGGCCAACGTCCTGACTTTC; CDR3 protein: CSVGLGITGANVLTF
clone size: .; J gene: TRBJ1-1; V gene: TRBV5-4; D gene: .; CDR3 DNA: TGTGCCAGCAGCTTGGAGGCTGGGACCACTGAAGCTTTCTTT; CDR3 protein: CASSLEAGTTEAFF
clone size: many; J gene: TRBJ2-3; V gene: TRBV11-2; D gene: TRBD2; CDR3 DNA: TGTGCCAGCAGCTTTAGCGGGTTTGGCCCCAGCACAGATACGCAGTATTTT; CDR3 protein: CASSFSGFGPSTDTQYF
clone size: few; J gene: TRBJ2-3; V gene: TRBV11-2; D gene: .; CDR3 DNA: TGTGCCAGCAGCTTAGAGATCCGGGGGGATACGCAGTATTTT; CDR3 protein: CASSLEIRGDTQYF
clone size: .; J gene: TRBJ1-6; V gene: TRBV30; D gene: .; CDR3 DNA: TGTGCCTGCGTCGGACTGAATAATTCACCCCTCCACTTT; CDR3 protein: CACVGLNNSPLHF
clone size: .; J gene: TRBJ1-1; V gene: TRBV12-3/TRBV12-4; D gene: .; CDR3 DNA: TGTGCCACCTCATACACTGAAGCTTTCTTT; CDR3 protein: CATSYTEAFF
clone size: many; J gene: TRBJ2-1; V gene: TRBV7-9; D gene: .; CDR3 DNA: TGTGCCAGCAGCCCCACCCTCAATGAGCAGTTCTTC; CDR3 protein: CASSPTLNEQFF
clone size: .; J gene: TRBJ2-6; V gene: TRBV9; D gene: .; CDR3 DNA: TGTGCCAGCAGCGCCACTCAGAGTGCCAACGTCCTGACTTTC; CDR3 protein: CASSATQSANVLTF
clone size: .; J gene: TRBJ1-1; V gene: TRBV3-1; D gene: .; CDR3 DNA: TGTGCCAGCAGCCAAGTCCCCAACACTGAAGCTTTCTTT; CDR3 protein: CASSQVPNTEAFF
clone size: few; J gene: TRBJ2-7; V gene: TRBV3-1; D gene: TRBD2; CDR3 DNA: TGTGCCAGCAGCCAAGCCGGACTAGCGGGGGGGCCGTACGAGCAGTACTTC; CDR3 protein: CASSQAGLAGGPYEQYF
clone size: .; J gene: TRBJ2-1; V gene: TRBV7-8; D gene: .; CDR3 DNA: TGTGCCAGCAGCATGTACAGAGAGCAGTTCTTC; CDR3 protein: CASSMYREQFF